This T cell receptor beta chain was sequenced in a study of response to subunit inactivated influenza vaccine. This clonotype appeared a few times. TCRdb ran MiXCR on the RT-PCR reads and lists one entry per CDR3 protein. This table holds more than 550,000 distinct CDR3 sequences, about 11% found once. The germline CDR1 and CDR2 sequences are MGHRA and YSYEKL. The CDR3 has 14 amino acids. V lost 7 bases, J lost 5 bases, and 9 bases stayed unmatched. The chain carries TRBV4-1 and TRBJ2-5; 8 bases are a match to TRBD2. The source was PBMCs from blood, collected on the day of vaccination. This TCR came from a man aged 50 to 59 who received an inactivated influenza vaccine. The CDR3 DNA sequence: TGCGCCAGCACCCGCTACGGGGGGGCGGAGACCCAGTACTTC. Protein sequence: CASTRYGGAETQYF.